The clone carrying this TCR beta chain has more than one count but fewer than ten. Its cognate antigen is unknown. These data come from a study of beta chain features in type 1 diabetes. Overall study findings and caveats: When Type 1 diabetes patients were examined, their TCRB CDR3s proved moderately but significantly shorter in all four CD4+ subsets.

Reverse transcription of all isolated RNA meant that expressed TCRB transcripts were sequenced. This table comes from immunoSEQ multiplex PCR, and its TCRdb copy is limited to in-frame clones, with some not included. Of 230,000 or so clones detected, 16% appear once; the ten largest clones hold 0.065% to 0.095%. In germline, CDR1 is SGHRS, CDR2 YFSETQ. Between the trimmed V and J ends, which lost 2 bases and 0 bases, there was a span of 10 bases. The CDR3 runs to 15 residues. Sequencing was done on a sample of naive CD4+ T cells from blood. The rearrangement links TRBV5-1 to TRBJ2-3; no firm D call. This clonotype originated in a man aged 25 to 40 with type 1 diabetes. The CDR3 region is CASSFAVPSTDTQYF. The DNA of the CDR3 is TGCGCCAGCAGCTTTGCGGTTCCCAGCACAGATACGCAGTATTTT.